The T cell receptor beta chain under discussion was sequenced for a study of blood T cell repertoires in COVID-19. Study summary: From the United States, Italy and Spain came samples of acute and convalescent COVID-19.

This clone has only one observation. Sequenced by immunoSEQ multiplex PCR; TCRdb stores in-frame clones only, minus some. The sample has approximately 270,000 clones, approximately 85% seen once. Germline loops: CDR1 LGHDT, CDR2 YNNKEL (reference sequence). This CDR3 comprises 15 residues. Trimming cost V 1 base and J 3 bases, with 12 bases left between them. This TCR was recovered from a woman in her forties or fifties who had recovered from COVID-19. The material sequenced was PBMCs or T cells enriched from blood (not recorded which). The chain employs TRBV3-1 (or the pseudogene TRBV3-2) and TRBJ1-2; possibly TRBD1 for D (5 bases). CDR3 DNA sequence: TGTGCCAGCAGCCAAGTTTCTCAGGGTTACTATGGCTACACCTTC. Translation gives CASSQVSQGYYGYTF.